The 7 T cell receptor beta chains in this list originate from one sample, sequenced in a study of blood T cell repertoires in COVID-19. Only in-frame clones appear in the TCRdb table, and some are missing; sequencing was by immunoSEQ multiplex PCR. The sample has over 200,000 clones, around 90% seen once. Sequencing was carried out using PBMCs or T cells enriched from blood (not recorded which). Every receptor here comes from a man aged 25-45 years who had recovered from COVID-19.

This clone was recorded once. The chain uses TRBV3-1 (or the pseudogene TRBV3-2) and TRBJ1-2, with D perhaps matching TRBD1 (5 bases). Germline lookup yields CDR1 LGHDT and CDR2 YNNKEL (reference sequence). The CDR3 consists of 14 residues. Trimming took 1 base from V and 8 from J, leaving 14 bases between them. Here the CDR3 DNA reads TGTGCCAGCAGCCAAGGAGTTGGGGGGGAAGGCTACACCTTC. Its protein is CASSQGVGGEGYTF.

V and J are TRBV28 and TRBJ2-5; maybe TRBD2 (5 bases). The CDR3 extends over 13 amino acids. The germline V and J ends were trimmed by 4 bases and 2 bases, with 8 bases remaining between them. CDR1 and CDR2 from the germline V gene are MDHEN and SYDVKM. The CDR3 DNA sequence: TGTGCCAGCAGTTCGGGGATTCAAGAGACCCAGTACTTC. It specifies CASSSGIQETQYF.

This chain joins TRBV4-1 and TRBJ1-1; no firm D call. This CDR3 comprises 13 residues. The germline CDR1 and CDR2 sequences are MGHRA and YSYEKL. V lost 0 bases and J lost 5, with 7 bases in between. The CDR3 loop reads CASSQDSGTEAFF. The CDR3 DNA reads as TGCGCCAGCAGCCAAGATAGCGGGACTGAAGCTTTCTTT.

V usage is TRBV5-4 and J usage is TRBJ1-2, with TRBD1 matching 7 bases. Per the germline V gene, CDR1 is SGHNT and CDR2 is YYREEE (reference sequence). After removal of 1 base from V and 1 base from J, the junction contained 4 bases not matched to a gene. CDR3 length: 15 amino acids. The CDR3 sequence is CASSLPGGLNYGYTF. The CDR3 DNA is TGTGCCAGCAGCTTGCCAGGGGGACTTAACTATGGCTACACCTTC.

This clone has more than one count but fewer than ten. The V call is TRBV5-1, the J call TRBJ2-7; D is uncertain. The length of the CDR3 is 15 residues. V lost 1 base and J lost 5, with 16 bases in between. Germline CDR1 reads SGHRS; CDR2 reads YFSETQ. The CDR3 is CASSLQESDIDEQYF. In nucleotides, the CDR3 is TGCGCCAGCAGCTTGCAGGAATCGGATATCGACGAGCAGTACTTC.

This sequence joins TRBV28 and TRBJ2-2; perhaps TRBD2 as D (6 bases). V shed 2 bases and J shed 7 bases, with 14 bases lying between them. This CDR3 region has 15 residues. Germline CDR1 MDHEN, CDR2 SYDVKM. The CDR3 spells CASSLGGRGIGELFF. The CDR3, as DNA: TGTGCCAGCAGTTTAGGGGGGAGAGGTATCGGGGAGCTGTTTTTT.

CDR3 DNA sequence: TGTGCCACCGGGGGCGGGAGGTTGAACACCGGGGAGCTGTTTTTT. Residues: CATGGGRLNTGELFF. The chain combines TRBV6-5 with TRBJ2-2, with 8 bases fitting TRBD2. J lost 1 base, V lost 10 bases, and 8 bases had no gene match. Germline CDR1 is MNHEY and CDR2 is SVGAGI. The CDR3 length is 15 residues.